Given below is one T cell receptor beta chain in context. Its antigen remains unidentified. These data are taken from a study of CXCR3-negative and CXCR3-positive naive CD8 T cells. The authors prepared UMI-labeled TRB cDNA libraries by 5' RACE. Using the 5' RACE reads, TCRdb records one entry per CDR3 protein without DNA. The sample is made up of some 22,000 distinct CDR3 sequences, and the top ten hold less than 5% of it. Study results and caveats: Upon cryopreservation, CXCR3 expression partially decreased, and most assays used fresh PBMCs.

Germline V gene sequence: CDR1 MGHRA, CDR2 YSYEKL. This CDR3 spans 13 amino acids. The TCR comes from a human donor in good health. Some clones in this sample may be carry-over from other donors' samples. What was sequenced was naive CXCR3- CD8+ T cells from blood. Subset in this sample: CD45RO-CCR7+CD27+CD95- naive CD8+ T cells lacking CXCR3 (TNR3-). The chain couples TRBV4-1 to TRBJ1-1. This CDR3 is CASSQTRNTEAFF.